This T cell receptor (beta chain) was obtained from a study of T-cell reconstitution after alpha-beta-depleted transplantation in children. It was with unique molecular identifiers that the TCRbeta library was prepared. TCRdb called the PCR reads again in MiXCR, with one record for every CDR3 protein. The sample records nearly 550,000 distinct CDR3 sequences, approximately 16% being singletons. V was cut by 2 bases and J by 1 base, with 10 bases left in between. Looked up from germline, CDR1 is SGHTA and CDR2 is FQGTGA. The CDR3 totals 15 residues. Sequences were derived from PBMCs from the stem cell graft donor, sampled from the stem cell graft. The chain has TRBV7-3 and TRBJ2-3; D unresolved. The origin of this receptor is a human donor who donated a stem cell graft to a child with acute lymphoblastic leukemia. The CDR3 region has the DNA TGTGCCAGCAGCTTAGGAACTATACGCACAGATACGCAGTATTTT. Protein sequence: CASSLGTIRTDTQYF.